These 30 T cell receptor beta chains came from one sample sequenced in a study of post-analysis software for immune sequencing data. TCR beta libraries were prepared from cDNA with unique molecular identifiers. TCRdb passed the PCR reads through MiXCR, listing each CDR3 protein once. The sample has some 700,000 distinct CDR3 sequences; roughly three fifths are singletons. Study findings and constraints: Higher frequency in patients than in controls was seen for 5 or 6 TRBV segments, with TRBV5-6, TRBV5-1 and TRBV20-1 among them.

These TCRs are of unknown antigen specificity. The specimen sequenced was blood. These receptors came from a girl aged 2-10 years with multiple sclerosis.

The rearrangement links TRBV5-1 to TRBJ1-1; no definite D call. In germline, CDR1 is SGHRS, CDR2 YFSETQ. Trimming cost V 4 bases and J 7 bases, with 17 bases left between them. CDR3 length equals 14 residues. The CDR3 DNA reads TGCGCCAGCAGCCCCAGGACTCCGCAGGATGAAGCTTTCTTT. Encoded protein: CASSPRTPQDEAFF.

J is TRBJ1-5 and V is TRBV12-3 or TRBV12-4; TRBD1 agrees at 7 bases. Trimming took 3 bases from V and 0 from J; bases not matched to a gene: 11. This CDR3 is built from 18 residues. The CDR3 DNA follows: TGTGCCAGCAGTTTGGTGGGACAGCCTATCCTTAGCAATCAGCCCCAGCATTTT. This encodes CASSLVGQPILSNQPQHF.

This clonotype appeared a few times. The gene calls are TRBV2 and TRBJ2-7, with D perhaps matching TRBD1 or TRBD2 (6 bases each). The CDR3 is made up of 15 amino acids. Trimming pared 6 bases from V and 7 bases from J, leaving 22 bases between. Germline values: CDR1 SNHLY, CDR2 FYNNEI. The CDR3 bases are TGTGCCAGCAGCATAGGGGGGATGGGGGCGCGTGAGCAGTACTTC. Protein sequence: CASSIGGMGAREQYF.

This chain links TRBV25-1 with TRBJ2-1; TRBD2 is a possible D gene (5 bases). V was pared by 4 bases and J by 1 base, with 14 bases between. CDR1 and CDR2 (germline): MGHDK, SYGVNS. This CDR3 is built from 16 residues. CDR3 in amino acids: CASSGEKSVSYNEQFF. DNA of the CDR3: TGTGCCAGCAGTGGGGAGAAATCCGTTTCCTACAATGAGCAGTTCTTC.

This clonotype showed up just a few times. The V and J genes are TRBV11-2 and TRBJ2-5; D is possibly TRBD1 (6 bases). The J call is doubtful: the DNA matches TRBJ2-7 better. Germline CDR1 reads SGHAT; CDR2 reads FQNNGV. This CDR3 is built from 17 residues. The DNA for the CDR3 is TGTGCCAGCAGCGCCAAGGGTCCGGCAGGGGCTCCCTACGAGCAGTACTTC. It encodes CASSAKGPAGAPYEQYF.

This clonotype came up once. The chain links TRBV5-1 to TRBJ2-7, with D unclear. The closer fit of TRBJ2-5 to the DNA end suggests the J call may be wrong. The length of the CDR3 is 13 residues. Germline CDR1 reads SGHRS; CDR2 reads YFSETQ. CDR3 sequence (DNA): TGCGCCAGCAGCTTGACAGCCGAAGAGACCCAGTACTTC. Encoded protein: CASSLTAEETQYF.

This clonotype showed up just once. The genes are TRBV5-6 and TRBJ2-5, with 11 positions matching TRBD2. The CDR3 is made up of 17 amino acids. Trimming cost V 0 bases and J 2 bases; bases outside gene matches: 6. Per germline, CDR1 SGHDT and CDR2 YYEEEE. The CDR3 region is CASSLGGRLAGQETQYF. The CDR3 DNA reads TGTGCCAGCAGCTTGGGCGGTAGACTAGCGGGACAAGAGACCCAGTACTTC.

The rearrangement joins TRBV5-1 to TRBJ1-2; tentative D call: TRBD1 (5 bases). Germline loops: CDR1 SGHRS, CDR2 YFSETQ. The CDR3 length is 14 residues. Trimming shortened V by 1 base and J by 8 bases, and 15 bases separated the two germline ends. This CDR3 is CASSLFPGTNGYTF. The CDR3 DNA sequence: TGCGCCAGCAGCTTGTTTCCGGGGACGAACGGCTACACCTTC.

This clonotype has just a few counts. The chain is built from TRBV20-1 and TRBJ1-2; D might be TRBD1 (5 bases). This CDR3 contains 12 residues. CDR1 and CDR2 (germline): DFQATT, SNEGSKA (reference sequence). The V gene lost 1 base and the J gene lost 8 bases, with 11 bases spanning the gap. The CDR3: CSARGQGGGYTF. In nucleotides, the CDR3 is TGCAGTGCTAGAGGGCAGGGTGGAGGCTACACCTTC.

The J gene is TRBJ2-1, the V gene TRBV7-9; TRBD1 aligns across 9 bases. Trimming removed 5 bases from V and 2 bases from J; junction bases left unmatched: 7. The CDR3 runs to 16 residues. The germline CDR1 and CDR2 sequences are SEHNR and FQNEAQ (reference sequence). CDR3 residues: CASSPGQGVAYNEQFF. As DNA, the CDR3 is TGTGCCAGCAGCCCGGGACAGGGAGTGGCCTACAATGAGCAGTTCTTC.

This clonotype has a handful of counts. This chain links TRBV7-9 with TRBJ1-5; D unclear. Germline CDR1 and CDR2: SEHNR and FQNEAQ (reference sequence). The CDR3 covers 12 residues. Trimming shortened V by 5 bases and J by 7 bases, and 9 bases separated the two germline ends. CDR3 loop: CASSQTEQPQHF. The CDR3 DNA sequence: TGTGCCAGCAGCCAGACGGAGCAGCCCCAGCATTTT. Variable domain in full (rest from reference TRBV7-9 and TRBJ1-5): DTGVSQNPRHKITKRGQNVTFRCDPISEHNRLYWYRQTLGQGPEFLTYFQNEAQLEKSRLLSDRFSAERPKGSFSTLEIQRTEQGDSAMYLCASSQTEQPQHFGDGTRLSIL.

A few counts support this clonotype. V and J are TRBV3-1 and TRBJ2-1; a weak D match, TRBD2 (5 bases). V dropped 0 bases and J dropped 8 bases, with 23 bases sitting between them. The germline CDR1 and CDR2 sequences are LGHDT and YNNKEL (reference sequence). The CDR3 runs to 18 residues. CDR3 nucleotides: TGTGCCAGCAGCCAAGAGAATAAAGGAGGTCTAGCCATCCATGAGCAGTTCTTC. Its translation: CASSQENKGGLAIHEQFF.

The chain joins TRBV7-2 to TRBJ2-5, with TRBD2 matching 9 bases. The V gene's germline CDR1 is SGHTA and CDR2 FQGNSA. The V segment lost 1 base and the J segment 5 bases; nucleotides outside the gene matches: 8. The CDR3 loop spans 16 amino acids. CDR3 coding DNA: TGTGCCAGCAGCTTAGTTGGCGCGGGGGGGCAGGAGACCCAGTACTTC. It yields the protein CASSLVGAGGQETQYF.

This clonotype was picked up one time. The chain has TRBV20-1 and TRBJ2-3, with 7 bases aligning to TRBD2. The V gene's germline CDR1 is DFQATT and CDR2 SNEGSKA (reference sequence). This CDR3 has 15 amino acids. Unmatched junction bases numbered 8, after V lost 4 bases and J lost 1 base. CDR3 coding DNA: TGCAGTGCTAACCCGAGCGGGAAACGCACAGATACGCAGTATTTT. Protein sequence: CSANPSGKRTDTQYF.

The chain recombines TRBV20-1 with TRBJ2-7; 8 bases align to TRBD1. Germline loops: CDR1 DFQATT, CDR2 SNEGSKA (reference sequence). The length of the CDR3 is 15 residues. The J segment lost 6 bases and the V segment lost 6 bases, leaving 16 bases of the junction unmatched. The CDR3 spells CSAPLGQGLASEQYF. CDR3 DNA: TGCAGTGCCCCTCTCGGACAGGGACTTGCATCCGAGCAGTACTTC.

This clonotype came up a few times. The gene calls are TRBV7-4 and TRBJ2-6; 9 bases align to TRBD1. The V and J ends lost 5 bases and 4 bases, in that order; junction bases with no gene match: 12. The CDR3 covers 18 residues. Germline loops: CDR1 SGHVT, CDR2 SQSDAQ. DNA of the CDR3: TGTGCCAGCAGCCCGACAGGGGGAGACATTTGGGGGGCCAACGTCCTGACTTTC. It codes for CASSPTGGDIWGANVLTF.

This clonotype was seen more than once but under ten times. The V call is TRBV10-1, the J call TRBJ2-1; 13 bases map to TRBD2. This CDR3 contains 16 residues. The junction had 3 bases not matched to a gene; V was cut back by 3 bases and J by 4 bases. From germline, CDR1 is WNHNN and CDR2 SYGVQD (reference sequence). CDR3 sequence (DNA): TGCGCCAGCAGTGAAACTAGCGGGGGGGTATACAATGAGCAGTTCTTC. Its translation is CASSETSGGVYNEQFF.

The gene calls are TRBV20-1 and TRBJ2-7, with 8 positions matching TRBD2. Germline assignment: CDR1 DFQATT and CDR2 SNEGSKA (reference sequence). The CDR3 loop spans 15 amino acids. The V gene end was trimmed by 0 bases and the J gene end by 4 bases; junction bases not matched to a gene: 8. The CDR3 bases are TGCAGTGCTAGAGATCGTCGGCTAGCGGGTTACGAGCAGTACTTC. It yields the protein CSARDRRLAGYEQYF.

The CDR3 sequence: CSARTPGDYLDTQYF. The CDR3 DNA reads as TGCAGTGCTAGAACCCCGGGGGACTATCTGGATACGCAGTATTTT. V gene TRBV20-1 combines with J gene TRBJ2-3; 7 nucleotides line up with TRBD2. The J segment lost 6 bases and the V segment lost 2 bases, leaving 11 bases of the junction unmatched. The CDR3 sequence is 15 residues long. From germline, CDR1 is DFQATT and CDR2 SNEGSKA (reference sequence).

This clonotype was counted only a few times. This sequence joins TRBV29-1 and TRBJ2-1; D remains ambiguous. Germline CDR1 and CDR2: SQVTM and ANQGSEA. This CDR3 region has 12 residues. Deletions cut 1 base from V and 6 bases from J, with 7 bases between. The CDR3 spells CSVEVYTNEQFF. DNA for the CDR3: TGCAGCGTTGAAGTGTACACCAATGAGCAGTTCTTC.

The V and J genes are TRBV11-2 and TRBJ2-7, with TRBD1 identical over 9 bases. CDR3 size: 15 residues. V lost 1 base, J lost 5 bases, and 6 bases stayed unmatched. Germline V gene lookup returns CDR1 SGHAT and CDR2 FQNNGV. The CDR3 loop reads CASSLVPGQGDEQYF. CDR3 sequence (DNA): TGTGCCAGCAGCTTAGTCCCGGGACAGGGAGACGAGCAGTACTTC.

CDR3 in amino acids: CASSEESMPSYEQYF. The CDR3 region has the DNA TGTGCCAGCAGTGAAGAGAGTATGCCCTCCTACGAGCAGTACTTC. The V gene is TRBV6-1, the J gene TRBJ2-7; D unclear. V was shortened by 1 base and J by 0 bases, with 10 bases between the two germline ends. CDR1 MNHNS and CDR2 SASEGT come from the germline V gene. CDR3 length: 15 amino acids.

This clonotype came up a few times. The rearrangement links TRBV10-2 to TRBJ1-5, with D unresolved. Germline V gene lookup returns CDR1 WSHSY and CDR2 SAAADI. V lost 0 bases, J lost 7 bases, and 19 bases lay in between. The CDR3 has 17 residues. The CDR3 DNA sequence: TGCGCCAGCAGTGAGTCGATGTTACGGGAGAGAAAGCAGCCCCAGCATTTT. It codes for CASSESMLRERKQPQHF.

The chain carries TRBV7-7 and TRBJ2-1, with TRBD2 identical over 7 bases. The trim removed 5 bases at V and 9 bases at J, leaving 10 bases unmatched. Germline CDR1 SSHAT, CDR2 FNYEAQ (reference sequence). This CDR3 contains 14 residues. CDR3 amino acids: CASSPSGGTVEQFF. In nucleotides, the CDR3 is TGTGCCAGCAGCCCTAGCGGAGGTACGGTTGAGCAGTTCTTC.

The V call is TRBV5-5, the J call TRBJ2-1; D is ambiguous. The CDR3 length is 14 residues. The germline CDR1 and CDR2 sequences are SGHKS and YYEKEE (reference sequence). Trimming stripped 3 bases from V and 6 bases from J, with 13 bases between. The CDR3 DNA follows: TGTGCCAGCAGCTGGCTGGACCCGGGCAATGAGCAGTTCTTC. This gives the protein CASSWLDPGNEQFF.

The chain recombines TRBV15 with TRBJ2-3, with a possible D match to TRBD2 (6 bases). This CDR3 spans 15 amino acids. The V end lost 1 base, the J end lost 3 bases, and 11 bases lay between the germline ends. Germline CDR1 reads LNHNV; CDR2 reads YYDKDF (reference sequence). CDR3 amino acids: CATSRVRGVTDTQYF. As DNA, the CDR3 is TGTGCCACCAGCAGAGTTCGCGGGGTTACAGATACGCAGTATTTT.

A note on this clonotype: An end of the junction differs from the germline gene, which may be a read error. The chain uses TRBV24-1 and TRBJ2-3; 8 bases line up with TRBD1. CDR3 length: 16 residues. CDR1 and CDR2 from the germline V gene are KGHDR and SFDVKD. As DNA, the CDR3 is TGTGCTACCAGTGACCCAGGACAGGGTCACGGGGATACGCAGTATTTT. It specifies CATSDPGQGHGDTQYF.

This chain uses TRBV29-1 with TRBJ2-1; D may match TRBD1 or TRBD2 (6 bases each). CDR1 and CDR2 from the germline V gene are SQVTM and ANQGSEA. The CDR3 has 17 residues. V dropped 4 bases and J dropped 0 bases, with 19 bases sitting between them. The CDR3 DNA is TGCAGCGTTGTGTACGGGGGCTTTAGGAGCTCCTACAATGAGCAGTTCTTC. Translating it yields CSVVYGGFRSSYNEQFF.

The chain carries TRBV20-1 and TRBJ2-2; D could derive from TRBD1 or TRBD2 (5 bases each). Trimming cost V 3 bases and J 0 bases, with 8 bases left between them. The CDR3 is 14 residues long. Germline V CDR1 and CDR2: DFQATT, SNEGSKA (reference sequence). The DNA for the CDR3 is TGCAGTGCTAGCGGGGCCTCGAACACCGGGGAGCTGTTTTTT. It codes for CSASGASNTGELFF.

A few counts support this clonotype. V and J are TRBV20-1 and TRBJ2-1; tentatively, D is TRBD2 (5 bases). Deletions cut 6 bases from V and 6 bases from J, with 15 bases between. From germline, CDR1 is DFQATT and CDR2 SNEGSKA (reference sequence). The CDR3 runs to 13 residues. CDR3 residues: CSADSSAGNEQFF. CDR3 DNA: TGCAGTGCGGACTCTTCTGCCGGCAATGAGCAGTTCTTC.